The 30 T cell receptor beta chains listed next were all sequenced from one sample in a study of identical twins. TCRdb ran MiXCR on the 5' RACE reads and lists one entry per CDR3 protein. The sample contains some 1,600,000 distinct CDR3 sequences, 25% to 35% of which appear only once. The specimen was cord blood. The receptors were sampled from a newborn girl in good health.

The rearrangement links TRBV4-1 to TRBJ1-2; D is ambiguous. CDR3 length: 12 amino acids. V was pared by 3 bases and J by 13 bases, with 15 bases between. CDR1 MGHRA and CDR2 YSYEKL come from the germline V gene. Here the CDR3 reads CASSHVTGYRTF. The CDR3, as DNA: TGCGCCAGCAGCCATGTCACCGGCTACCGCACCTTC.

V is TRBV7-2 and J is TRBJ2-1; 10 positions match TRBD2. The germline CDR1 and CDR2 sequences are SGHTA and FQGNSA. The CDR3 contains 15 residues. With V trimmed by 5 bases and J by 8 bases, 9 bases remained unmatched. The CDR3 reads CASSQSGGAVYEQFF. In DNA form, the CDR3 reads TGTGCCAGCAGCCAAAGCGGGGGGGCCGTATATGAGCAGTTCTTC.

This chain joins TRBV28 and TRBJ2-2, with 8 bases that match TRBD2. CDR3 size: 15 residues. J was trimmed by 1 base and V by 7 bases; bases with no gene match: 5. Looked up from germline, CDR1 is MDHEN and CDR2 is SYDVKM. The CDR3 here is CASIGGTRNTGELFF. The CDR3 DNA reads as TGTGCCAGCATTGGGGGGACTAGGAACACCGGGGAGCTGTTTTTT.

This clonotype was detected only a few times. The CDR3 DNA reads as TGTGCCAGCAGTTCTCCGGGACAGGGATGGGGCGCTTTCTTT. This encodes CASSSPGQGWGAFF. This sequence joins TRBV7-8 and TRBJ1-1; 9 bases line up with TRBD1. Germline loops: CDR1 SGHVS, CDR2 FQNEAQ. This CDR3 is built from 14 residues. The ends lost 6 bases at V and 11 bases at J; junction bases unmatched: 13. Full variable domain (rest looked up from reference TRBV7-8 and TRBJ1-1): GAGVSQSPRYKVAKRGQDVALRCDPISGHVSLFWYQQALGQGPEFLTYFQNEAQLDKSGLPSDRFFAERPEGSVSTLKIQRTQQEDSAVYLCASSSPGQGWGAFFGQGTRLTVV.

This clonotype was recorded once. The chain recombines TRBV5-4 with TRBJ2-1; no reliable D call. The CDR3 runs 13 residues. Germline-derived CDR1 and CDR2 are SGHNT and YYREEE (reference sequence). Trimming stripped 4 bases from V and 5 bases from J, with 10 bases between. CDR3 loop: CASSALPHNEQFF. CDR3 DNA: TGTGCCAGCAGCGCACTACCCCACAATGAGCAGTTCTTC.

This clonotype came up many times. The chain links TRBV20-1 to TRBJ2-1; TRBD2 agrees at 7 bases. This CDR3 has 14 amino acids. Trimming at V came to 4 bases and at J to 0 bases, leaving 3 bases not matched to a gene. CDR1 is DFQATT, CDR2 SNEGSKA, per germline (reference sequence). CDR3 in amino acids: CSATRGSSYNEQFF. The CDR3 bases are TGCAGTGCTACCCGCGGGAGCTCCTACAATGAGCAGTTCTTC.

This clonotype appeared once. This sequence joins TRBV20-1 and TRBJ1-4; no clear D gene. The CDR3 is 13 amino acids. Germline V gene lookup returns CDR1 DFQATT and CDR2 SNEGSKA (reference sequence). V was trimmed by 6 bases and J by 6 bases, leaving 14 bases between them. CDR3: CSAVAVADEKLFF. The CDR3 bases are TGCAGTGCCGTTGCGGTGGCTGATGAAAAACTGTTTTTT.

This clonotype has a handful of counts. The rearrangement links TRBV7-9 to TRBJ2-4, with 8 bases aligning to TRBD1. The V gene's germline CDR1 is SEHNR and CDR2 FQNEAQ (reference sequence). This CDR3 comprises 14 residues. The V and J ends lost 4 bases and 6 bases, in that order; junction bases with no gene match: 5. CDR3 sequence reads: CASSSRDRLNIQYF. For the CDR3, the DNA is TGTGCCAGCAGCTCCCGGGACAGGTTAAACATTCAGTACTTC.

The chain links TRBV6-6 to TRBJ2-7; 7 nucleotides match TRBD1. The CDR3 runs 14 residues. Losses at the gene ends were 6 bases for V and 2 bases for J; bases not matched to a gene: 7. Germline assignment: CDR1 MNHNY and CDR2 SVGAGI (reference sequence). DNA for the CDR3: TGTGCCAGCAGCCCGGACAGGAAACCCTACGAGCAGTACTTC. Its translation: CASSPDRKPYEQYF.

This clonotype was picked up a small number of times. This chain links TRBV5-1 with TRBJ1-2, with D unclear. Germline V gene lookup returns CDR1 SGHRS and CDR2 YFSETQ. Deletions cut 0 bases from V and 2 bases from J, with 8 bases between. There are 14 residues in the CDR3. In DNA form, the CDR3 reads TGCGCCAGCAGCTTGGCCATAGAGAACTATGGCTACACCTTC. Its protein is CASSLAIENYGYTF.

The gene calls are TRBV6-5 and TRBJ2-7, with 8 bases fitting TRBD1. The V gene's germline CDR1 is MNHEY and CDR2 SVGAGI. The CDR3 spans 15 residues. V was clipped by 3 bases and J by 0 bases; unmatched bases: 4. The CDR3 DNA reads TGTGCCAGCAGTTATGGACAGGGAGACTCCTACGAGCAGTACTTC. As protein: CASSYGQGDSYEQYF.

This clonotype has just one count. J is TRBJ2-7 and V is TRBV6-5; 7 bases are a match to TRBD2. Germline trimming cut 6 bases from V and 0 bases from J; bases unmatched to any gene: 11. This CDR3 region has 16 residues. Germline assignment: CDR1 MNHEY and CDR2 SVGAGI. CDR3 in amino acids: CASRLRSGTISYEQYF. The CDR3, as DNA: TGTGCCAGCAGACTACGATCCGGGACTATCTCCTACGAGCAGTACTTC.

V is TRBV29-1 and J is TRBJ2-3; the D is unclear. Trimming cost V 3 bases and J 6 bases, with 13 bases left between them. Germline V gives CDR1 SQVTM, CDR2 ANQGSEA. The CDR3 totals 13 residues. CDR3 DNA sequence: TGCAGCGTTGATATCTTCGCGTCTGATACGCAGTATTTT. This codes for CSVDIFASDTQYF.

The V gene is TRBV20-1, the J gene TRBJ1-2; possibly TRBD1 for D (5 bases). The CDR3 totals 12 residues. Trimming stripped 6 bases from V and 2 bases from J, with 10 bases between. Germline CDR1 is DFQATT and CDR2 is SNEGSKA (reference sequence). CDR3 in amino acids: CSAGRENYGYTF. The CDR3, as DNA: TGCAGTGCCGGCAGGGAAAACTATGGCTACACCTTC.

A few counts support this clonotype. V gene TRBV6-1 combines with J gene TRBJ2-1; TRBD2 matches 7 bases. V dropped 3 bases and J dropped 4; count of bases not matched to a gene: 9. Germline V gives CDR1 MNHNS, CDR2 SASEGT. The CDR3 has 16 amino acids. CDR3 bases: TGTGCCAGCAGTGATTGGCCTAGCGGCCTATACAATGAGCAGTTCTTC. It is translated as CASSDWPSGLYNEQFF.

This clonotype was observed a few times. The gene calls are TRBV14 and TRBJ2-1, with 7 positions matching TRBD1. Germline V CDR1 and CDR2: SGHDN, FVKESK. This CDR3 has 14 amino acids. After removal of 2 bases from V and 7 bases from J, the junction contained 5 bases not matched to a gene. DNA of the CDR3: TGTGCCAGCAGCCAACGACAGGGTTGGAATGAGCAGTTCTTC. This codes for CASSQRQGWNEQFF.

This clonotype was found a few times. The chain carries TRBV20-1 and TRBJ1-2, with D unclear. The CDR3 runs to 16 residues. Trimming pared 3 bases from V and 0 bases from J, leaving 17 bases between. Per the germline V gene, CDR1 is DFQATT and CDR2 is SNEGSKA (reference sequence). CDR3 coding DNA: TGCAGTGCTAGTGGAGGGCCACATGGAACTAACTATGGCTACACCTTC. Its protein is CSASGGPHGTNYGYTF.

This clonotype was detected only a few times. The rearrangement joins TRBV7-9 to TRBJ1-2, with D possibly TRBD1 on 5 matching bases. Germline values: CDR1 SEHNR, CDR2 FQNEAQ (reference sequence). The germline V and J ends were trimmed by 1 base and 4 bases, with 16 bases remaining between them. This CDR3 is 16 amino acids long. DNA of the CDR3: TGTGCCAGCAGCTTAGGGGTGACAGAAATTTTCTATGGCTACACCTTC. As protein: CASSLGVTEIFYGYTF.

The rearrangement uses TRBV4-1 and TRBJ2-1; D gene unclear. The end of the DNA aligns better with TRBJ2-7, so the J call may be wrong. CDR1 and CDR2 (germline): MGHRA, YSYEKL. The CDR3 sequence is 17 residues long. In DNA form, the CDR3 reads TGCGCCAGCAGCCAAGATTGGTGGAAAAGCTCCTACAATGAGCAGTACTTC. This encodes CASSQDWWKSSYNEQYF.

The chain carries TRBV12-3 or TRBV12-4 and TRBJ2-5, with unresolved D. V lost 7 bases, J lost 1 base, and 13 bases lay in between. This CDR3 contains 14 residues. CDR3 DNA: TGTGCCAGCACTCCCTCTTTTACCCAAGAGACCCAGTACTTC. It codes for CASTPSFTQETQYF.

The chain has TRBV9 and TRBJ2-1; TRBD2 matches at 8 bases. CDR3 length: 19 residues. CDR1 is SGDLS and CDR2 is YYNGEE in the germline V gene. V lost 3 bases to trimming and J lost 4 bases; unmatched junction nucleotides: 18. CDR3 coding DNA: TGTGCCAGCAGCGCGGGGGGGGCCCTCGGGGGGCGCCTTTACAATGAGCAGTTCTTC. This gives the protein CASSAGGALGGRLYNEQFF.

This chain joins TRBV20-1 and TRBJ1-2; 9 bases are a match to TRBD1. Germline V gene data show CDR1 as DFQATT and CDR2 as SNEGSKA (reference sequence). CDR3 length: 14 amino acids. J was trimmed by 2 bases and V by 1 base; bases with no gene match: 2. The CDR3 is CSARGGQGNYGYTF. CDR3 nucleotide sequence: TGCAGTGCTAGAGGCGGACAGGGGAACTATGGCTACACCTTC.

This clonotype was counted a few times. The genes are TRBV7-2 and TRBJ2-5; TRBD2 matches at 7 bases. Germline V gene data show CDR1 as SGHTA and CDR2 as FQGNSA. Trimming at V came to 3 bases and at J to 3 bases, leaving 4 bases not matched to a gene. CDR3 length: 14 amino acids. CDR3 amino acids: CASSFELAEETQYF. The CDR3 nucleotides read TGTGCCAGCAGCTTCGAGCTAGCGGAAGAGACCCAGTACTTC.

This clonotype showed up just once. The gene calls are TRBV11-1 and TRBJ1-6; D is uncertain. The V end was cut by 0 bases, the J end by 0 bases, with 9 bases between. The germline gives CDR1 SGHAT, CDR2 FQDESV (reference sequence). The CDR3 length is 17 residues. The CDR3: CASSLAGTTSYNSPLHF. For the CDR3, the DNA is TGTGCCAGCAGCTTAGCGGGCACTACCTCCTATAATTCACCCCTCCACTTT. Full variable domain (rest looked up from reference TRBV11-1 and TRBJ1-6): EAEVAQSPRYKITEKSQAVAFWCDPISGHATLYWYRQILGQGPELLVQFQDESVVDDSQLPKDRFSAERLKGVDSTLKIQPAELGDSAMYLCASSLAGTTSYNSPLHFGNGTRLTVT.

The chain joins TRBV20-1 to TRBJ2-1; 9 nucleotides line up with TRBD2. The CDR3 is 14 amino acids. From germline, CDR1 is DFQATT and CDR2 SNEGSKA (reference sequence). Trimming at V came to 6 bases and at J to 6 bases, leaving 9 bases not matched to a gene. Here the CDR3 reads CSARPGLATNEQFF. DNA for the CDR3: TGCAGTGCGAGACCGGGACTAGCTACCAATGAGCAGTTCTTC.

This clonotype was seen only a few times. The genes are TRBV4-1 and TRBJ2-7; perhaps TRBD1 as D (6 bases). Germline lookup yields CDR1 MGHRA and CDR2 YSYEKL. This CDR3 contains 14 residues. V was shortened by 4 bases and J by 4 bases, with 14 bases between the two germline ends. CDR3 DNA: TGCGCCAGCAGCCGAGAAAAAAGGGGGTACGAGCAGTACTTC. Translated: CASSREKRGYEQYF.

This sequence joins TRBV6-1 and TRBJ2-7; 9 nucleotides agree with TRBD2. This CDR3 contains 15 residues. V dropped 5 bases and J dropped 3; count of bases not matched to a gene: 8. Germline V CDR1 and CDR2: MNHNS, SASEGT. The CDR3 protein is CASSPQGLALYEQYF. The CDR3 coding sequence is TGTGCCAGCAGTCCCCAGGGACTAGCCCTCTACGAGCAGTACTTC.

For this clonotype: A single base separates this from a much larger clone, so it may be a read error. V gene TRBV28 combines with J gene TRBJ2-7, with D possibly matching TRBD1 (5 bases). Germline lookup yields CDR1 MDHEN and CDR2 SYDVKM. This CDR3 contains 11 residues. The CDR3 DNA reads as TGTGCCAGCGGTTTCAGGGCCGAGCAGTACTTC. Translating gives CASGFRAEQYF.

This clonotype has more than one count but fewer than ten. The genes are TRBV10-2 and TRBJ2-1; D not certain. The V gene lost 1 base and the J gene lost 3 bases, with 10 bases spanning the gap. CDR1 WSHSY and CDR2 SAAADI come from the germline V gene. This CDR3 has 15 amino acids. For the CDR3, the DNA is TGCGCCAGCAGTGAGTTTCTAAGGGTCTACAATGAGCAGTTCTTC. The encoded protein is CASSEFLRVYNEQFF.

The V gene is TRBV27, the J gene TRBJ2-1; unclear D gene. The CDR3 runs 15 residues. V dropped 0 bases and J dropped 4 bases, with 10 bases sitting between them. CDR1 and CDR2 from the germline V gene are MNHEY and SMNVEV (reference sequence). The CDR3 DNA sequence: TGTGCCAGCAGTTTATCCGTCTTAGGGTACAATGAGCAGTTCTTC. This sequence encodes CASSLSVLGYNEQFF.